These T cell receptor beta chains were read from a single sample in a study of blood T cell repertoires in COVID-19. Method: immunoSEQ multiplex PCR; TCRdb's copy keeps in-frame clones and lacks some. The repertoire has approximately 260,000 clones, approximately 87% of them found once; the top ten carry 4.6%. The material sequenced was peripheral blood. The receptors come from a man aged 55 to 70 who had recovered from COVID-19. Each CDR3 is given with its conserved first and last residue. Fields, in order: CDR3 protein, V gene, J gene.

CDR3 protein: CASGHGQLQETQYF; V gene: TRBV12-5; J gene: TRBJ2-5
CDR3 protein: CASRITGTGYNSPLHF; V gene: TRBV5-4; J gene: TRBJ1-6
CDR3 protein: CARLQGSGNTIYF; V gene: TRBV2; J gene: TRBJ1-3
CDR3 protein: CASSTRQGANTEAFF; V gene: TRBV7-2; J gene: TRBJ1-1
CDR3 protein: CASSDRGYGYTF; V gene: TRBV19; J gene: TRBJ1-2
CDR3 protein: CASSPPGLTFSYEQYF; V gene: TRBV18; J gene: TRBJ2-7
CDR3 protein: CASSYEQAPRDGYTF; V gene: TRBV5-6; J gene: TRBJ1-2
CDR3 protein: CASSPERGAPGTQYF; V gene: TRBV5-1; J gene: TRBJ2-3
CDR3 protein: CASSLTGTNTGELFF; V gene: TRBV5-4; J gene: TRBJ2-2
CDR3 protein: CASGEQETQYF; V gene: TRBV6-5; J gene: TRBJ2-5
CDR3 protein: CASSEALGPTDTQYF; V gene: TRBV6-1; J gene: TRBJ2-3
CDR3 protein: CASRLAGELFF; V gene: TRBV2; J gene: TRBJ2-2
CDR3 protein: CASSFKGAFGNTIYF; V gene: TRBV28; J gene: TRBJ1-3
CDR3 protein: CASSQGQGSAEAFF; V gene: TRBV14; J gene: TRBJ1-1
CDR3 protein: CASTETSLAGRETQYF; V gene: TRBV7-2; J gene: TRBJ2-5
CDR3 protein: CASSFGGGLTDTQYF; V gene: TRBV5-1; J gene: TRBJ2-3
CDR3 protein: CASSASWGSSSGANVLTF; V gene: TRBV9; J gene: TRBJ2-6
CDR3 protein: CASSPSGTGLTQYF; V gene: TRBV11-2; J gene: TRBJ2-5
CDR3 protein: CASSIEGGSGSIYTDTQYF; V gene: TRBV19; J gene: TRBJ2-3
CDR3 protein: CASTHRGPNTEAFF; V gene: TRBV7-2; J gene: TRBJ1-1
CDR3 protein: CASSLAGTGGNTEAFF; V gene: TRBV7-9; J gene: TRBJ1-1
CDR3 protein: CASSLASWRTNTGELFF; V gene: TRBV7-2; J gene: TRBJ2-2
CDR3 protein: CASSQASGRAYEQYF; V gene: TRBV3-1/TRBV3-2; J gene: TRBJ2-7
CDR3 protein: CSVVDRVNGYTF; V gene: TRBV29-1; J gene: TRBJ1-2
CDR3 protein: CASSLGSQGGLRGYTF; V gene: TRBV5-1; J gene: TRBJ1-2
CDR3 protein: CASSSLAGEVDTQYF; V gene: TRBV18; J gene: TRBJ2-3
CDR3 protein: CASSLGAGGAEQFF; V gene: TRBV7-9; J gene: TRBJ2-1
CDR3 protein: CSVTQGFPGELFF; V gene: TRBV29-1; J gene: TRBJ2-2
CDR3 protein: CASSQDRGGRGETQYF; V gene: TRBV4-1; J gene: TRBJ2-5